The source of this T cell receptor beta chain is a study of blood T cell repertoires in COVID-19. The wider study: The cDNA or gDNA used as material had been derived from T cells, B-cell-depleted T cells, or PBMCs.

With V trimmed by 4 bases and J by 1 base, 5 bases remained unmatched. The CDR3 is 15 residues long. CDR1 is MNHEY, CDR2 SVGAGI, per germline. Followed over time, Seattle patients had been enrolled while infection was active. The authors' processing: Counts of nucleated cells, estimated from reference gene primer amplification, were obtained. Sequencing used immunoSEQ multiplex PCR; TCRdb keeps in-frame clones, though not all of them. The V and J calls and clone size come from that table; D and trimming were worked out from the DNA. The table includes about 200,000 clones, roughly 90% detected once. The chain joins TRBV6-5 to TRBJ2-3; 7 bases line up with TRBD2. This TCR came from a man aged 50 to 59 with COVID-19, enrolled during active disease. Sequencing was done on a sample of peripheral blood. CDR3 protein: CASSFQAGRTDTQYF. Here the CDR3 DNA reads TGTGCCAGCAGTTTCCAAGCGGGGCGCACAGATACGCAGTATTTT.